The present T cell receptor beta chain was sequenced within a study of blood T cells in healthy people across ages. On this clonotype itself: Antigen specificity is unknown.

The people who gave samples were healthy Caucasians from Russia, aged roughly 6 to 100. Researchers collected about 9.7 milliliters of peripheral blood from every single donor. Total RNA was isolated from each sample in quantities of at least 5.5 micrograms. PCR was performed a second time for about 6 to 12 cycles using a sample-barcoded 5' primer and a J-beta primer mix. TCRdb passed the 5' RACE reads through MiXCR, listing each CDR3 protein once. The sample includes about 640,000 distinct CDR3 sequences, 40% to 45% of them seen just once. Germline V gene data show CDR1 as MNHEY and CDR2 as SVGAGI. There are 13 residues in the CDR3. V shed 6 bases and J shed 4 bases, with 11 bases lying between them. Overall study results and limits: Researchers judged that diversity estimates from one million T cells fell short of true values.

Source material: blood. The rearrangement joins TRBV6-5 to TRBJ2-3; D gene uncertain. This TCR came from a man older than 75 in good health. This CDR3 reads CASRETGADTQYF. The CDR3 bases are TGTGCCAGCAGGGAGACTGGCGCAGATACGCAGTATTTT.